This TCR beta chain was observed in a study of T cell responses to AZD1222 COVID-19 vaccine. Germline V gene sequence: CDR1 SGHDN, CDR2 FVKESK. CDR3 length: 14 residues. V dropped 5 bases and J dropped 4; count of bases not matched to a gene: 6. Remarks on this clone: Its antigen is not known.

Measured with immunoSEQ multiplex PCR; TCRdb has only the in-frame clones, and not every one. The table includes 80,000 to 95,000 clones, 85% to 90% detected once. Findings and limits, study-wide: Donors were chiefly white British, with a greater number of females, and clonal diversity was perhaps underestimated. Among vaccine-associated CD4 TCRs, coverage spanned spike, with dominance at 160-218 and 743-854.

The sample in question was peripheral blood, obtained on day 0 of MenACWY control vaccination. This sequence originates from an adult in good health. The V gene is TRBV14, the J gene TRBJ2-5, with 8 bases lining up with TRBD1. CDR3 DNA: TGTGCCAGCAGCGAGGACAGGGAAGTAGAGACCCAGTACTTC. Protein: CASSEDREVETQYF.